The 30 T cell receptor beta chains given below trace back to one sample, sequenced in a study of blood T cell repertoires in COVID-19. Clones were sequenced by immunoSEQ multiplex PCR, and TCRdb holds only the in-frame ones, with some missing. The sample holds hundreds of thousands of clones, around nine tenths seen once. Sequenced sample: peripheral blood. Receptor source: a woman aged 45-65 years with active or convalescent COVID-19.

The chain is built from TRBV5-1 and TRBJ2-3; possible D gene TRBD2, 7 bases. Germline values: CDR1 SGHRS, CDR2 YFSETQ. V was cut by 4 bases and J by 6 bases, with 21 bases left in between. This CDR3 has 16 residues. The CDR3 loop reads CASSPLPAGAGDTQYF. The CDR3, as DNA: TGCGCCAGCAGCCCTCTACCCGCGGGGGCAGGGGATACGCAGTATTTT.

This clone appeared once. The genes are TRBV5-6 and TRBJ2-5, with TRBD2 matching 11 bases. This CDR3 has 16 residues. V lost 4 bases, J lost 2 bases, and 7 bases stayed unmatched. The germline V gene encodes CDR1 SGHDT and CDR2 YYEEEE. The DNA of the CDR3 is TGTGCCAGCAGCCACGGGACTAGCGGAAAACAAGAGACCCAGTACTTC. It yields the protein CASSHGTSGKQETQYF.

The J gene is TRBJ1-6, the V gene TRBV7-8; D is unclear. This CDR3 contains 16 residues. Trimming stripped 0 bases from V and 9 bases from J, with 15 bases between. Germline V CDR1 and CDR2: SGHVS, FQNEAQ. In DNA, the CDR3 is TGTGCCAGCAGCTTAGCGGGAGGGCAGAGGGCTTCACCCCTCCACTTT. It specifies CASSLAGGQRASPLHF. Variable domain in full (rest from reference TRBV7-8 and TRBJ1-6): GAGVSQSPRYKVAKRGQDVALRCDPISGHVSLFWYQQALGQGPEFLTYFQNEAQLDKSGLPSDRFFAERPEGSVSTLKIQRTQQEDSAVYLCASSLAGGQRASPLHFGNGTRLTVT.

The chain employs TRBV4-3 and TRBJ2-1, with D possibly being TRBD2 (6 bases). The CDR3 runs 14 residues. Germline V lookup: CDR1 LGHNA, CDR2 YSLEER. The ends were cut back, 0 bases at V and 5 bases at J, with 8 bases in the middle. The CDR3 DNA reads TGCGCCAGCAGCCAAGATCGGGGGAACAATGAGCAGTTCTTC. The encoded protein is CASSQDRGNNEQFF.

This chain connects TRBV5-8 to TRBJ2-2; TRBD1 agrees at 9 bases. CDR1 and CDR2 (germline): SGHTS, YDEGEE. This CDR3 has 16 residues. Trimming cost V 2 bases and J 4 bases; bases outside gene matches: 6. The CDR3 loop reads CASSLWTGVVTGELFF. In nucleotides, the CDR3 is TGTGCCAGCAGCTTATGGACAGGGGTGGTCACCGGGGAGCTGTTTTTT.

The chain recombines TRBV29-1 with TRBJ1-2, with TRBD1 matching over 7 bases. With V trimmed by 7 bases and J by 5 bases, 10 bases remained unmatched. Germline CDR1 is SQVTM and CDR2 is ANQGSEA. The CDR3 runs 13 residues. DNA of the CDR3: TGCAGCGCGACAGGGAGGGATCAGTATGGCTACACCTTC. Its translation: CSATGRDQYGYTF.

The CDR3 DNA reads TGTGCCAGCAGCGCGCGTAGTACGGGAGCGATTGAGCAGTTCTTC. Translation gives CASSARSTGAIEQFF. This rearrangement joins TRBV11-2 to TRBJ2-1, with D maybe TRBD2 (6 bases). Between the trimmed V and J ends, which lost 5 bases and 9 bases, there was a span of 20 bases. The CDR3 covers 15 residues. Per germline, CDR1 SGHAT and CDR2 FQNNGV.

This chain links TRBV7-2 with TRBJ1-3; perhaps TRBD1 as D (6 bases). CDR1 and CDR2 (germline): SGHTA, FQGNSA. The CDR3 runs to 13 residues. V was clipped by 5 bases and J by 7 bases, with 12 bases between them. The CDR3 bases are TGTGCCAGCAGCCTCAACAGGGAGAACACCATATATTTT. It translates to CASSLNRENTIYF.

V and J are TRBV3-1 (or the pseudogene TRBV3-2) and TRBJ1-2; D is perhaps TRBD1 (6 bases). The CDR3 has 15 amino acids. CDR1 is LGHDT, CDR2 YNNKEL, per germline (reference sequence). V gave up 5 bases and J gave up 5 bases, with 18 bases separating them. Written as DNA, the CDR3 is TGTGCCAGCAGCTCTCTTGGGCAGGGGCGATATGGCTACACCTTC. This translates into CASSSLGQGRYGYTF.

The chain links TRBV30 to TRBJ2-4; 7 nucleotides align to TRBD1. The CDR3 spans 15 residues. Looked up from germline, CDR1 is GTSNPN and CDR2 is SVGIG (reference sequence). With 3 bases clipped from V and 0 bases from J, the junction kept 5 bases outside the gene matches. In DNA, the CDR3 is TGTGCCTGGAGAGGGGGCTGGCCAGCCAAAAACATTCAGTACTTC. Residues: CAWRGGWPAKNIQYF.

V gene TRBV10-1 combines with J gene TRBJ1-2, with D hard to call. Germline-derived CDR1 and CDR2 are WNHNN and SYGVQD (reference sequence). Trimming removed 2 bases at V and 8 bases at J, with 9 bases between. The CDR3 totals 12 residues. The DNA for the CDR3 is TGCGCCAGCAGTGAGCGGTCTAACGGCTACACCTTC. Translating it yields CASSERSNGYTF.

This chain connects TRBV7-8 to TRBJ1-1; a weak D match, TRBD1 (6 bases). Germline V gene lookup returns CDR1 SGHVS and CDR2 FQNEAQ. With 3 bases removed from V and 1 base from J, the gap between germline ends came to 12 bases. CDR3 size: 15 residues. The CDR3 DNA reads as TGTGCCAGCAGCTTTTTGCAGGGACAGAACACTGAAGCTTTCTTT. As protein: CASSFLQGQNTEAFF.

V is TRBV7-2 and J is TRBJ2-5; 11 positions agree with TRBD2. CDR3 length: 16 residues. After removal of 3 bases from V and 2 bases from J, the junction contained 5 bases not matched to a gene. Germline lookup yields CDR1 SGHTA and CDR2 FQGNSA. Here the CDR3 DNA reads TGTGCCAGCAGCTTTCCGACTAGCGGGGTACAAGAGACCCAGTACTTC. Translated, it gives CASSFPTSGVQETQYF.

This chain uses TRBV19 with TRBJ1-5; possibly TRBD1 for D (5 bases). CDR1 LNHDA and CDR2 SQIVND come from the germline V gene (reference sequence). The CDR3 length is 15 residues. With 3 bases removed from V and 10 bases from J, the gap between germline ends came to 19 bases. The CDR3 here is CASSMGGAAWVPQHF. The CDR3 DNA reads as TGTGCCAGTAGTATGGGCGGGGCGGCCTGGGTTCCCCAGCATTTT.

The V and J genes are TRBV9 and TRBJ2-7; possible D gene TRBD2, 6 bases. CDR3 length equals 13 residues. Germline loops: CDR1 SGDLS, CDR2 YYNGEE. V dropped 3 bases and J dropped 5 bases, with 12 bases sitting between them. The DNA of the CDR3 is TGTGCCAGCAGCGGACGGGCGGGGAACGAGCAGTACTTC. It translates to CASSGRAGNEQYF.

The chain combines TRBV3-1 (or the pseudogene TRBV3-2) with TRBJ2-4; TRBD1 aligns across 11 bases. J was trimmed by 7 bases and V by 3 bases; bases with no gene match: 8. Germline lookup yields CDR1 LGHDT and CDR2 YNNKEL (reference sequence). The CDR3 length is 16 residues. The CDR3 is CASSHGTGGIRNIQYF. In DNA form, the CDR3 reads TGTGCCAGCAGCCACGGGACAGGGGGGATCCGCAACATTCAGTACTTC.

The genes are TRBV9 and TRBJ2-3; 8 nucleotides match TRBD2. The V gene end was trimmed by 3 bases and the J gene end by 1 base; junction bases not matched to a gene: 1. Per the germline V gene, CDR1 is SGDLS and CDR2 is YYNGEE. This CDR3 contains 14 residues. CDR3 coding DNA: TGTGCCAGCAGCGCAGCGGGGGGCACAGATACGCAGTATTTT. Encoded protein: CASSAAGGTDTQYF.

This clone has just one count. The genes are TRBV5-4 and TRBJ2-1; 16 positions agree with TRBD2. Germline assignment: CDR1 SGHNT and CDR2 YYREEE (reference sequence). There are 18 residues in the CDR3. The trim removed 4 bases at V and 5 bases at J, leaving 9 bases unmatched. The CDR3 protein is CASSPGLAGGVPNNEQFF. Written as DNA, the CDR3 is TGTGCCAGCAGCCCGGGACTAGCGGGGGGGGTCCCTAACAATGAGCAGTTCTTC.

The genes are TRBV2 and TRBJ1-1; the D is unclear. CDR3 length equals 13 residues. Trimming pared 1 base from V and 1 base from J, leaving 4 bases between. Germline CDR1 is SNHLY and CDR2 is FYNNEI. The chain's CDR3 is CASSEDGNTEAFF. CDR3 in DNA: TGTGCCAGCAGTGAAGACGGGAACACTGAAGCTTTCTTT.

V usage is TRBV3-1 (or the pseudogene TRBV3-2) and J usage is TRBJ2-6; D is unclear. Germline V gives CDR1 LGHDT, CDR2 YNNKEL (reference sequence). V lost 4 bases, J lost 3 bases, and 7 bases lay in between. The CDR3 spans 14 residues. DNA for the CDR3: TGTGCCAGCAGCCGGCCTAGTGGGGCCAACGTCCTGACTTTC. It yields the protein CASSRPSGANVLTF.

The chain combines TRBV3-1 (or the pseudogene TRBV3-2) with TRBJ1-4; TRBD1 aligns across 11 bases. V was pared by 6 bases and J by 7 bases, with 4 bases of the junction left unmatched. The CDR3 contains 14 residues. Germline CDR1 and CDR2: LGHDT and YNNKEL (reference sequence). As DNA, the CDR3 is TGTGCCAGCAGTAGGGACAGGGGGTTTGAAAAACTGTTTTTT. Protein sequence: CASSRDRGFEKLFF.

The chain joins TRBV2 to TRBJ2-7; TRBD2 agrees at 11 bases. V lost 8 bases to trimming and J lost 2 bases; unmatched junction nucleotides: 8. CDR3 size: 15 residues. Germline V gene data show CDR1 as SNHLY and CDR2 as FYNNEI. The CDR3 coding sequence is TGTGCCAGCCGCCCGGGACTAGCGGAAACCTACGAGCAGTACTTC. Protein: CASRPGLAETYEQYF.

A single count supports this clone. This chain uses TRBV10-3 with TRBJ2-5, with 15 bases matching TRBD2. Germline loops: CDR1 ENHRY, CDR2 SYGVKD. Losses at the gene ends were 5 bases for V and 5 bases for J; bases not matched to a gene: 6. This CDR3 is 16 amino acids long. The CDR3 region has the DNA TGTGCCATCAGTCGGACTAGCGGGGGGGCAGGGGAGACCCAGTACTTC. Translation gives CAISRTSGGAGETQYF.

The table lists this clone with a count of one. The V and J genes are TRBV19 and TRBJ2-1, with 9 bases that match TRBD1. Germline CDR1 LNHDA, CDR2 SQIVND (reference sequence). After removal of 6 bases from V and 8 bases from J, the junction contained 11 bases not matched to a gene. The CDR3 runs to 15 residues. CDR3 sequence: CASRAPGQGTYEQFF. CDR3 bases: TGTGCCAGTAGAGCGCCGGGACAGGGTACCTATGAGCAGTTCTTC.

The genes are TRBV5-1 and TRBJ2-1; TRBD2 agrees at 7 bases. Trimming took 4 bases from V and 8 from J; bases not matched to a gene: 12. The CDR3 covers 15 residues. CDR1 is SGHRS and CDR2 is YFSETQ in the germline V gene. The chain's CDR3 is CASSPTGRAEDEQFF. The CDR3 region has the DNA TGCGCCAGCAGCCCCACGGGGAGGGCTGAGGATGAGCAGTTCTTC.

The V gene is TRBV6-5, the J gene TRBJ2-1; D is ambiguous. Germline V gene lookup returns CDR1 MNHEY and CDR2 SVGAGI. V was shortened by 5 bases and J by 7 bases, with 9 bases between the two germline ends. The CDR3 is 12 amino acids. The CDR3 DNA is TGTGCCAGCAGTCACCCCGGGAATGAGCAGTTCTTC. Its protein product is CASSHPGNEQFF.

The chain has TRBV6-5 and TRBJ1-5; 7 bases agree with TRBD1. Germline V gives CDR1 MNHEY, CDR2 SVGAGI. This CDR3 spans 15 amino acids. Losses at the gene ends were 5 bases for V and 0 bases for J; bases not matched to a gene: 4. In DNA, the CDR3 is TGTGCCAGCAGTCGGGGGACAGATAGCAATCAGCCCCAGCATTTT. Translated, it gives CASSRGTDSNQPQHF.

The chain recombines TRBV10-3 with TRBJ2-1; possibly TRBD2 for D (5 bases). CDR1 is ENHRY, CDR2 SYGVKD, per germline. The CDR3 contains 14 residues. V lost 8 bases to trimming and J lost 4 bases, with 15 bases between them. CDR3 nucleotides: TGTGCCATCCGACCCGACGGGAATTACAATGAGCAGTTCTTC. Translated, it gives CAIRPDGNYNEQFF.

J is TRBJ1-2 and V is TRBV19, with 9 nucleotides matching TRBD1. The CDR3 consists of 15 residues. V trimming: 4 bases; J trimming: 1 base; junction bases outside the gene matches: 4. Germline loops: CDR1 LNHDA, CDR2 SQIVND (reference sequence). CDR3 residues: CASSRTGALNYGYTF. The CDR3 DNA is TGTGCCAGTAGTAGGACAGGGGCCCTTAACTATGGCTACACCTTC.

This rearrangement joins TRBV7-9 to TRBJ1-4, with 8 bases that match TRBD1. The CDR3 loop spans 15 amino acids. J was trimmed by 5 bases and V by 4 bases; bases with no gene match: 6. Germline loops: CDR1 SEHNR, CDR2 FQNEAQ (reference sequence). The CDR3 coding sequence is TGTGCCAGCAGCTACTGGACAGGGACGAATGAAAAACTGTTTTTT. This gives the protein CASSYWTGTNEKLFF.